This T cell receptor (beta chain) emerged from a study of T-cell reconstitution after alpha-beta-depleted transplantation in children. CDR3 size: 13 residues. CDR1 is SQVTM, CDR2 ANQGSEA, per germline. V was pared by 6 bases and J by 8 bases, with 9 bases of the junction left unmatched. It was with unique molecular identifiers that the TCRbeta library was prepared. TCRdb re-called the PCR reads with MiXCR, one entry per CDR3 protein. The profile shows some 520,000 distinct CDR3 sequences, 32% of them singletons. The specimen comprised PBMCs from the stem cell graft donor, sampled from the stem cell graft. The chain couples TRBV29-1 to TRBJ1-4; the match to TRBD1 covers 7 bases. The source is a human donor who donated a stem cell graft to a child with aplastic anemia. Written as DNA, the CDR3 is TGCAGCGTGGTACTAGGGGGCTGGGAAAAACTGTTTTTT. It yields the protein CSVVLGGWEKLFF.